This record concerns one T cell receptor (beta chain) sequence. This entry belongs to a study of cytomegalovirus exposure and HLA in healthy donors. PCR was performed using 60 Vbeta and 13 Jbeta primers. The method was immunoSEQ multiplex PCR; TCRdb's version includes in-frame clones alone and lacks a portion of them. In the table there are 150,000 to 200,000 clones, 75% to 85% of which are singletons. Trimming cost V 8 bases and J 2 bases, with 13 bases left between them. The CDR3 loop spans 14 amino acids. Germline V gene data show CDR1 as SNHLY and CDR2 as FYNNEI. This TCR derives from a boy younger than 18 in good health and CMV-seronegative. The chain links TRBV2 to TRBJ2-4; possibly TRBD2 for D (6 bases). The sequencing input was PBMCs. CDR3 residues: CASAGGVSKNIQYF. The DNA for the CDR3 is TGTGCCAGCGCCGGGGGAGTATCCAAAAACATTCAGTACTTC.